This entry describes one T cell receptor (beta chain). This entry belongs to a study of blood T cell repertoires in COVID-19. Study context: COVID-19 samples collected from the United States, Italy and Spain covered acute and convalescent phases.

In the original processing: Nucleated cell counts were estimated from reference gene primer amplification. Sequencing was performed with immunoSEQ multiplex PCR; in TCRdb, only in-frame clones are kept and a portion is missing. The DNA was the basis for D and trimming; V, J and clone size are from that table. The sample yields more than 250,000 clones, around 85% seen once. Individuals drawn from 24 US areas were roughly 18 to 95 years old. Cohorts were based on clinical histories the participants reported. With V trimmed by 6 bases and J by 4 bases, 3 bases remained unmatched. The CDR3 has 12 amino acids. Per germline, CDR1 SNHLY and CDR2 FYNNEI.

The sample was PBMCs or T cells enriched from blood (not recorded which). This TCR came from a man aged 30 to 39 who had recovered from COVID-19. This chain connects TRBV2 to TRBJ2-7; 7 bases are a match to TRBD1. CDR3 in amino acids: CASSPGQYEQYF. As DNA, the CDR3 is TGTGCCAGCAGCCCGGGACAGTACGAGCAGTACTTC. Based on the CDR3 plus reference TRBV2 and TRBJ2-7, the full variable domain is EPEVTQTPSHQVTQMGQEVILRCVPISNHLYFYWYRQILGQKVEFLVSFYNNEISEKSEIFDDQFSVERPDGSNFTLKIRSTKLEDSAMYFCASSPGQYEQYFGPGTRLTVT.